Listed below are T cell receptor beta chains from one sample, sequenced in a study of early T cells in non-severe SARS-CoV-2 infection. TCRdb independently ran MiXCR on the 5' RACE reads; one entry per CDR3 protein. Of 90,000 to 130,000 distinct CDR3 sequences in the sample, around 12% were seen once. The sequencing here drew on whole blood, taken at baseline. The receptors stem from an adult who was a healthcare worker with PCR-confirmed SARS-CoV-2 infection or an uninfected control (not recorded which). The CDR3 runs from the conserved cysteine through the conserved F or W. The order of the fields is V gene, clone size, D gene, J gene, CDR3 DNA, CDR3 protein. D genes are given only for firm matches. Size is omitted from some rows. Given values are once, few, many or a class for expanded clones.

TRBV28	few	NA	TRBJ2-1	TGTGCCAGCAGTTGGCCTAACTGGGATGAGCAGTTCTTC	CASSWPNWDEQFF
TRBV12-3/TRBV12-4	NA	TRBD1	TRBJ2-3	TGTGCCAGCAGAGAGACAGGGTACGGTTCCGATACGCAGTATTTT	CASRETGYGSDTQYF
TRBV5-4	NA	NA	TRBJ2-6	TGTGCCAGCAGTGCAGGGTCTGGGGCCAACGTCCTGACTTTC	CASSAGSGANVLTF
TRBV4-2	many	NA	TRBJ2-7	TGTGCCAGCAGCCAAGATCTGGGGCGCGCGCCGTACGAGCAGTACTTC	CASSQDLGRAPYEQYF
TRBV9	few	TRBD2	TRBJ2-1	TGTGCCAGCAGCGTTAGCGGGAGTATGAACAATGAGCAGTTCTTC	CASSVSGSMNNEQFF
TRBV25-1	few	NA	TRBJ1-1	TGTGCCAGCAGTGAATCTTGGGGCACTGAAGCTTTCTTT	CASSESWGTEAFF
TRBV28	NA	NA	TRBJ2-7	TGTGCCAGCCACCCCAGTCCGGCTCCCTACGAGCAGTACTTC	CASHPSPAPYEQYF
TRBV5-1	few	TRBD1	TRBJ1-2	TGCGCCAGCAGTTTTGGGACAGCAACTCTTAACTATGGCTACACCTTC	CASSFGTATLNYGYTF
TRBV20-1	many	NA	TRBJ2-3	TGCAGTGCTAGAGATCCCACTCGAACAGCAGATACGCAGTATTTT	CSARDPTRTADTQYF
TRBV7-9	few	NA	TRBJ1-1	TGTGCCAGCAGCCGGTCGAGGCTTGAAGCTTTCTTT	CASSRSRLEAFF
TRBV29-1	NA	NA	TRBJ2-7	TGCAGCGTTTTACAGGGACCCTACGAGCAGTACTTC	CSVLQGPYEQYF